Listed below are T cell receptor beta chains from one sample, sequenced in a study of OX40 agonist ivuxolimab in advanced cancers. Sequenced by immunoSEQ multiplex PCR; TCRdb stores in-frame clones only, minus some. The table lists approximately 70,000 clones, just over 90% of them singletons, with approximately 6% in the top ten. This specimen consisted of CD4+ or CD8+ T cells sorted from blood, obtained in a trial of the OX40 agonist ivuxolimab. The source of these receptors is an adult with an advanced solid tumor such as melanoma, head and neck, liver or kidney cancer. Both conserved end residues are part of each CDR3. The D gene is left open where the match is weak. Clone size appears in some rows only: once, few, many, or a class for an expanded clone.

D: -
size: -
J: TRBJ2-1
V: TRBV9
DNA: TGTGCCAGCAGCGTAGGAAGGTCACGACCTAACAATGAGCAGTTCTTC
CDR3: CASSVGRSRPNNEQFF

D: TRBD2
size: -
J: TRBJ2-3
V: TRBV4-3
DNA: TGCGCCAGCAGCGAGGGACTAGATACGACTAATACGCAGTATTTT
CDR3: CASSEGLDTTNTQYF

D: TRBD1
size: -
J: TRBJ2-1
V: TRBV10-2
DNA: TGCGCCAGCAGTGAGTCTAGGACAGGGCTGGAGCAGTTCTTC
CDR3: CASSESRTGLEQFF

D: -
size: -
J: TRBJ2-7
V: TRBV7-8
DNA: TGTGCCAGCAGCTTTGGCCCTTACGAGCAGTACTTC
CDR3: CASSFGPYEQYF

D: -
size: -
J: TRBJ2-7
V: TRBV7-6
DNA: TGTGCCAGCAGCTCGGCTAGCAGCTACGAGCAGTACTTC
CDR3: CASSSASSYEQYF

D: -
size: -
J: TRBJ1-3
V: TRBV7-9
DNA: TGTGCCAGCAGTCAGAGCAGGGAGCCTGGAAACACCATATATTTT
CDR3: CASSQSREPGNTIYF

D: -
size: -
J: TRBJ2-3
V: TRBV28
DNA: TGTGCCAGCAGTTTATCCAGGGGACGGGATACGCAGTATTTT
CDR3: CASSLSRGRDTQYF

D: -
size: -
J: TRBJ2-2
V: TRBV2
DNA: TGTGCCAGCAGTGAATCCGGGGAGCTGTTTTTT
CDR3: CASSESGELFF

D: TRBD1
size: -
J: TRBJ1-5
V: TRBV5-6
DNA: TGTGCCAGCAGTGGACAGGGGCCGGATCAGCCCCAGCATTTT
CDR3: CASSGQGPDQPQHF

D: -
size: -
J: TRBJ2-1
V: TRBV9
DNA: TGTGCCAGCAGCGCGTCACTTACGGGATACAATGAGCAGTTCTTC
CDR3: CASSASLTGYNEQFF

D: TRBD1
size: -
J: TRBJ2-7
V: TRBV7-9
DNA: TGTGCCAGTATATCACCGGGACAGAAGACCTACGAGCAGTACTTC
CDR3: CASISPGQKTYEQYF

D: -
size: -
J: TRBJ1-5
V: TRBV19
DNA: TGTGCCAGTAGAACGGGAGGTCAGCCCCAGCATTTT
CDR3: CASRTGGQPQHF

D: TRBD1
size: once
J: TRBJ2-7
V: TRBV7-9
DNA: TGTGCCAGCAGCGAGACTGGGACAGGGCTTAAGGAGCAGTACTTC
CDR3: CASSETGTGLKEQYF

D: -
size: -
J: TRBJ1-2
V: TRBV19
DNA: TGTGCCAGTAGTATGGTATCGAACTATGGCTACACCTTC
CDR3: CASSMVSNYGYTF

D: -
size: -
J: TRBJ2-2
V: TRBV7-9
DNA: TGTGCCAGCAGCTTAGCGCTTAACACCGGGGAGCTGTTTTTT
CDR3: CASSLALNTGELFF

D: -
size: -
J: TRBJ1-1
V: TRBV28
DNA: TGTGCCAGCAGTTTCAGGGGTACTGAAGCTTTCTTT
CDR3: CASSFRGTEAFF

D: -
size: -
J: TRBJ2-3
V: TRBV7-3
DNA: TGTGCCAGCAGCTTAACGGATCTGAGCACAGATACGCAGTATTTT
CDR3: CASSLTDLSTDTQYF

D: -
size: -
J: TRBJ2-7
V: TRBV28
DNA: TGTGCCAGCAGTTTGATCAGGCACCCCTACGAGCAGTACTTC
CDR3: CASSLIRHPYEQYF

D: -
size: -
J: TRBJ1-1
V: TRBV9
DNA: TGTGCCAGCAGCGTAGAAGGGGTTCTCATGAACACTGAAGCTTTCTTT
CDR3: CASSVEGVLMNTEAFF

D: -
size: -
J: TRBJ1-5
V: TRBV4-3
DNA: TGCGCCAGCAGCCTGACAGTAAGCAATCAGCCCCAGCATTTT
CDR3: CASSLTVSNQPQHF

D: TRBD1
size: -
J: TRBJ2-7
V: TRBV9
DNA: TGTGCCAGCAGCGGTTACAGGGGCGCCTACGAGCAGTACTTC
CDR3: CASSGYRGAYEQYF

D: -
size: -
J: TRBJ2-7
V: TRBV4-1
DNA: TGCGCCAGCAGCCCAGGGACCGACAGCGAGCAGTACTTC
CDR3: CASSPGTDSEQYF

D: -
size: -
J: TRBJ2-2
V: TRBV27
DNA: TGTGCCAGCAGTACCACCGGGGAGCTGTTTTTT
CDR3: CASSTTGELFF

D: -
size: -
J: TRBJ2-7
V: TRBV5-6
DNA: TGTGCCAGCAGCTTGGCACCGGTATCTATTCCCTACGAGCAGTACTTC
CDR3: CASSLAPVSIPYEQYF

D: -
size: -
J: TRBJ1-1
V: TRBV9
DNA: TGTGCCAGCAGCGTAGAAGGAACTGAAGCTTTCTTT
CDR3: CASSVEGTEAFF

D: -
size: -
J: TRBJ2-7
V: TRBV9
DNA: TGTGCCAGCAGCGTACTACCGGGACCGAGCTACGAGCAGTACTTC
CDR3: CASSVLPGPSYEQYF

D: -
size: -
J: TRBJ2-7
V: TRBV19
DNA: TGTGCCAGTAGTCAGACAGGCTTAACCTACGAGCAGTACTTC
CDR3: CASSQTGLTYEQYF

D: -
size: few
J: TRBJ2-5
V: TRBV4-3
DNA: TGCGCCAGCAGCCAAGATTGGGGCGGAGGCGGGCAGACCCAGTACTTC
CDR3: CASSQDWGGGGQTQYF